Included here is one TCR beta chain sequence, with context. Profiled with immunoSEQ multiplex PCR; TCRdb holds only in-frame clones, not every one. The sample records fewer than 45,000 clones, over 75% being singletons. The data are from a study of blood T cell repertoires in COVID-19. The germline CDR1 and CDR2 sequences are GTSNPN and SVGIG (reference sequence). Unmatched junction bases numbered 10, after V lost 5 bases and J lost 11 bases. The CDR3 is 12 residues long. The sequenced sample was peripheral blood. The origin of this receptor is a human donor in a cohort sampled during active COVID-19. The chain links TRBV30 to TRBJ1-1; the match to TRBD1 covers 8 bases. The CDR3 bases are TGTGCCTGGGATCCAGGGGGCGCGGAGGCTTTCTTT. Translating it yields CAWDPGGAEAFF.